Shown below are 24 T cell receptor beta chains from a single sample sequenced in a study of response to subunit inactivated influenza vaccine. TCRdb re-called the RT-PCR reads through MiXCR, storing one row per CDR3 protein. Of roughly 500,000 distinct CDR3 sequences in the sample, more than 15% were seen once. Specimen: CD4+ T cells sorted from PBMCs, collected around 2 years after vaccination. The receptor source for this set is a man aged 45-69 years who received an inactivated influenza vaccine.

This clonotype was seen at least ten times. The V and J genes are TRBV12-3 or TRBV12-4 and TRBJ2-7; D gene uncertain. The CDR3 is made up of 16 amino acids. V lost 5 bases to trimming and J lost 2 bases, with 19 bases between them. The CDR3 is CASSLGPVGSTYEQYF. The CDR3 DNA follows: TGTGCCAGCAGTCTAGGACCCGTCGGCTCTACCTACGAGCAGTACTTC.

This clonotype was observed many times. The V gene is TRBV20-1, the J gene TRBJ1-1, with D uncertain. Germline CDR1 reads DFQATT; CDR2 reads SNEGSKA (reference sequence). The V end was cut by 5 bases, the J end by 3 bases, with 16 bases between. There are 14 residues in the CDR3. The chain's CDR3 is CSAGSALSDTEAFF. Written as DNA, the CDR3 is TGCAGTGCTGGGAGTGCTCTATCGGACACTGAAGCTTTCTTT.

J is TRBJ2-1 and V is TRBV7-3; the D gene is possibly TRBD2 (6 bases). Trimming stripped 5 bases from V and 3 bases from J, with 20 bases between. The CDR3 spans 17 residues. Germline V CDR1 and CDR2: SGHTA, FQGTGA. The CDR3 DNA reads TGTGCCAGCAGCGAACTTCCGGGAGACCTACGCTACAATGAGCAGTTCTTC. Translation: CASSELPGDLRYNEQFF.

In the case of this clonotype: This is likely a read error, given that the CDR3 carries no conserved phenylalanine or tryptophan at its end. V and J are TRBV20-1 and TRBJ2-7; D not resolved. CDR1 and CDR2 (germline): DFQATT, SNEGSKA (reference sequence). Trimming stripped 0 bases from V and 3 bases from J, with 12 bases between. The CDR3 covers 14 residues. The CDR3 DNA sequence: TGCAGTGCTAGAGATACCCGACGAAACTACGAGCAGTACTCC. This translates into CSARDTRRNYEQYS.

The J gene is TRBJ1-1, the V gene TRBV12-3 or TRBV12-4; D is perhaps TRBD1 (5 bases). The CDR3 totals 14 residues. The germline V and J ends were trimmed by 5 bases and 4 bases, with 14 bases remaining between them. This chain's CDR3 is CASSVVVGVTEAFF. The CDR3 DNA follows: TGTGCCAGCAGTGTCGTTGTGGGGGTCACTGAAGCTTTCTTT.

The table lists this clonotype with many counts. This chain joins TRBV14 and TRBJ2-7; maybe TRBD2 (6 bases). V lost 0 bases to trimming and J lost 3 bases, with 12 bases between them. The length of the CDR3 is 15 residues. Germline V gene lookup returns CDR1 SGHDN and CDR2 FVKESK. CDR3 loop: CASSQDGTAVYEQYF. The DNA for the CDR3 is TGTGCCAGCAGCCAAGATGGGACTGCCGTCTACGAGCAGTACTTC.

A few counts support this clonotype. The chain uses TRBV29-1 and TRBJ2-7; D remains unclear. V was shortened by 2 bases and J by 2 bases, with 7 bases between the two germline ends. This CDR3 has 12 residues. CDR1 and CDR2 (germline): SQVTM, ANQGSEA. The DNA of the CDR3 is TGCAGCGTTGAATCAGATACCTACGAGCAGTACTTC. Its translation: CSVESDTYEQYF.

The CDR3 region is CASSPTGSGTGELFF. The CDR3 coding sequence is TGTGCCAGCTCACCGACAGGGTCGGGAACCGGGGAGCTGTTTTTT. The chain links TRBV18 to TRBJ2-2; 7 bases are shared with TRBD1. Trimming took 3 bases from V and 5 from J; bases not matched to a gene: 6. The germline V gene encodes CDR1 KGHSH and CDR2 LQKENI. CDR3 length equals 15 residues. Supplemented by reference TRBV18 and TRBJ2-2, the full variable domain reads NAGVMQNPRHLVRRRGQEARLRCSPMKGHSHVYWYRQLPEEGLKFMVYLQKENIIDESGMPKERFSAEFPKEGPSILRIQQVVRGDSAAYFCASSPTGSGTGELFFGEGSRLTVL.

V and J are TRBV4-1 and TRBJ2-3; 7 nucleotides line up with TRBD1. From germline, CDR1 is MGHRA and CDR2 YSYEKL. The CDR3 consists of 19 residues. Germline trimming cut 1 base from V and 4 bases from J; bases unmatched to any gene: 17. The CDR3 region has the DNA TGCGCCAGCAGCCAAGTATGGGAGAAGGTCAGACAGGGACCAGATACGCAGTATTTT. It translates to CASSQVWEKVRQGPDTQYF.

This chain connects TRBV4-3 to TRBJ1-3; unclear D gene. Germline CDR1 and CDR2: LGHNA and YSLEER. The CDR3 length is 15 residues. Trimming stripped 0 bases from V and 2 bases from J, with 8 bases between. The CDR3 protein is CASSQDLGPGNTIYF. Here the CDR3 DNA reads TGCGCCAGCAGCCAAGATCTAGGGCCTGGAAACACCATATATTTT.

The chain is built from TRBV15 and TRBJ2-3; the D gene is possibly TRBD2 (6 bases). The CDR3 covers 15 residues. CDR1 is LNHNV and CDR2 is YYDKDF in the germline V gene (reference sequence). V gave up 1 base and J gave up 4 bases, with 12 bases separating them. CDR3 in amino acids: CATSRASGSADTQYF. The DNA for the CDR3 is TGTGCCACCAGCAGAGCATCCGGGAGTGCAGATACGCAGTATTTT.

This clonotype was seen only a few times. The gene calls are TRBV20-1 and TRBJ1-4; D is uncertain. The germline gives CDR1 DFQATT, CDR2 SNEGSKA (reference sequence). The V end was cut by 5 bases, the J end by 5 bases, with 12 bases between. CDR3 size: 13 residues. The CDR3 nucleotides read TGCAGTGCTTACCGGGTCGTAAATGAAAAACTGTTTTTT. It specifies CSAYRVVNEKLFF.

The genes are TRBV7-2 and TRBJ2-2; 12 bases map to TRBD1. This CDR3 is 12 amino acids long. V trimming: 5 bases; J trimming: 15 bases; junction bases outside the gene matches: 4. Germline assignment: CDR1 SGHTA and CDR2 FQGNSA. The CDR3 spells CASSRDRGLVFF. CDR3 bases: TGTGCCAGCAGCCGGGACAGGGGGCTGGTGTTTTTT.

This clonotype was seen more than once but under ten times. The chain couples TRBV12-3 or TRBV12-4 to TRBJ2-4; D is unclear. The ends were cut back, 5 bases at V and 3 bases at J, with 8 bases in the middle. The CDR3 runs to 13 residues. CDR3 in amino acids: CASSAVGKNIQYF. DNA for the CDR3: TGTGCCAGCAGTGCAGTTGGCAAAAACATTCAGTACTTC.

The chain joins TRBV19 to TRBJ2-7; D possibly corresponds to TRBD1 (6 bases). The length of the CDR3 is 14 residues. Germline-derived CDR1 and CDR2 are LNHDA and SQIVND (reference sequence). Trimming left V 5 bases short and J 0 bases short, with 11 bases between. The CDR3: CASSVLQGSYEQYF. In DNA form, the CDR3 reads TGTGCCAGTAGTGTTCTACAGGGCTCCTACGAGCAGTACTTC.

The chain has TRBV5-1 and TRBJ2-2; 10 bases map to TRBD2. Germline V CDR1 and CDR2: SGHRS, YFSETQ. The CDR3 has 15 amino acids. The junction had 6 bases not matched to a gene; V was cut back by 3 bases and J by 7 bases. The CDR3 bases are TGCGCCAGCAGCTCCAGCGGGAGGGCCAACGGGGAGCTGTTTTTT. Protein product: CASSSSGRANGELFF.

The chain carries TRBV9 and TRBJ2-5; 7 bases are a match to TRBD1. The length of the CDR3 is 14 residues. CDR1 is SGDLS and CDR2 is YYNGEE in the germline V gene. Trimming removed 4 bases from V and 4 bases from J; junction bases left unmatched: 7. CDR3: CASSPRQGVETQYF. The CDR3 bases are TGTGCCAGCAGCCCCCGACAGGGTGTAGAGACCCAGTACTTC.

This clonotype has a handful of counts. The CDR3 DNA follows: TGCAGCGCCTGGGACAGAAATGAAAAACTGTTTTTT. This translates into CSAWDRNEKLFF. V is TRBV29-1 and J is TRBJ1-4, with 7 bases identical to TRBD1. Germline CDR1 SQVTM, CDR2 ANQGSEA. J gave up 5 bases and V 7 bases, and 4 bases lay outside the gene matches. The CDR3 has 12 amino acids.

This clonotype has only a few counts. The chain links TRBV6-2 or TRBV6-3 to TRBJ2-5; maybe TRBD2 (5 bases). V lost 5 bases and J lost 7, with 14 bases in between. This CDR3 has 13 residues. Germline CDR1 reads MNHEY; CDR2 reads SVGEGT. CDR3 sequence: CASSGFSGGTQYF. In DNA form, the CDR3 reads TGTGCCAGCAGTGGGTTCTCTGGAGGGACCCAGTACTTC.

This clonotype was seen at least ten times. The chain joins TRBV20-1 to TRBJ2-7; a weak D match, TRBD1 (5 bases). CDR1 DFQATT and CDR2 SNEGSKA come from the germline V gene (reference sequence). V lost 3 bases and J lost 3, with 9 bases in between. This CDR3 contains 12 residues. The CDR3 DNA reads TGCAGTGCTAGCTTAACAGGCTACGAGCAGTACTTC. It encodes CSASLTGYEQYF.

The J gene is TRBJ1-2, the V gene TRBV25-1, with 8 bases matching TRBD1. From germline, CDR1 is MGHDK and CDR2 SYGVNS. The junction had 5 bases not matched to a gene; V was cut back by 5 bases and J by 0 bases. The length of the CDR3 is 15 residues. The CDR3 region has the DNA TGTGCCAGCAGTAAGGAGACAGGGGCTAACTATGGCTACACCTTC. Its translation is CASSKETGANYGYTF.

This clonotype was seen a few times. The gene calls are TRBV7-9 and TRBJ2-7; a weak D match, TRBD1 (6 bases). The germline gives CDR1 SEHNR, CDR2 FQNEAQ (reference sequence). CDR3 length equals 17 residues. V was shortened by 5 bases and J by 1 base, with 21 bases between the two germline ends. As DNA, the CDR3 is TGTGCCAGCAGCCCCGGTCAGGGGTTTTTTCGATCCTACGAGCAGTACTTC. Protein: CASSPGQGFFRSYEQYF.

V is TRBV11-2 and J is TRBJ2-7, with a possible D match to TRBD2 (7 bases). The CDR3 runs 15 residues. V was pared by 4 bases and J by 5 bases, with 18 bases between. Germline lookup yields CDR1 SGHAT and CDR2 FQNNGV. The CDR3 spells CASSSRPSGTNEQYF. CDR3 coding DNA: TGTGCCAGCAGCTCACGTCCGAGCGGGACAAACGAGCAGTACTTC.

The chain uses TRBV14 and TRBJ2-2; D gene unclear. The CDR3 contains 15 residues. Germline V gene lookup returns CDR1 SGHDN and CDR2 FVKESK. V was shortened by 5 bases and J by 1 base, with 11 bases between the two germline ends. The CDR3 DNA reads as TGTGCCAGCAGCGCCGTCCGACTGAACACCGGGGAGCTGTTTTTT. It specifies CASSAVRLNTGELFF.